This T cell receptor (beta chain) was captured by sequencing in a study of memory CD8 T cells in hepatitis C reinfection. The table came from immunoSEQ multiplex PCR; TCRdb's copy has only in-frame clones and leaves some out. This sample yields roughly 43,000 clones, of which around 87% are seen a single time; under 1.5% belongs to the top ten. This clone was picked up a small number of times. The germline V gene encodes CDR1 SGHNT and CDR2 YYREEE (reference sequence). The CDR3 spans 12 residues. V dropped 2 bases and J dropped 7 bases, with 9 bases sitting between them. The time point is: peak reinfection, 3 to 8 weeks after reinfection detection. No in vitro expansion preceded TCR sequencing of the sorted cells.

This clonotype was obtained from a man aged 18 to 29 with hepatitis C virus infection. The sequencing sample was made of naive CD8+ T cells sorted from blood. The chain has TRBV5-4 and TRBJ1-2; a possible D gene is TRBD1 (6 bases). CDR3 protein: CASSFGQSGYTF. The CDR3 bases are TGTGCCAGCAGCTTTGGACAGTCTGGCTACACCTTC.